This T cell receptor (beta chain) was identified during a study of beta chain features in type 1 diabetes. Findings of the study overall: Shortening of TCRB CDR3s, moderate but significant, appeared in all four CD4+ subsets of Type 1 diabetes patients.

This CDR3 is built from 14 residues. V lost 3 bases, J lost 2 bases, and 12 bases lay in between. CDR1 is SGDLS, CDR2 YYNGEE, per germline. As concerns this clone: Its antigen is currently unknown.

TCRB transcripts that were expressed got sequenced, as all of the isolated RNA had been reverse transcribed. Sequencing used immunoSEQ multiplex PCR; TCRdb keeps in-frame clones, though not all of them. The data show about 250,000 clones, about a tenth seen once. The sequence came from a man aged 25-40 years with type 1 diabetes. Sequencing was done on a sample of naive CD4+ T cells from blood. The V and J genes are TRBV9 and TRBJ2-7; possible D gene TRBD1, 6 bases. CDR3 loop: CASSATGTTYEQYF. As DNA, the CDR3 is TGTGCCAGCAGCGCAACCGGGACAACCTACGAGCAGTACTTC.